Included here is one T cell receptor (beta chain) sequence, with context. Its antigen is not identified. Time point: patch test 1, 2 weeks after DPC sensitization. Treatment given: therapeutic diphenylcyclopropenone sensitization with weekly scalp DPC. The V gene lost 5 bases and the J gene lost 2 bases, with 14 bases spanning the gap. This CDR3 is built from 14 residues. CDR1 and CDR2 (germline): SGHRS, YFSETQ. The source of the sample is a study of human T cells and chemical hapten exposure. Study in general: Researchers reported sensitizing an approximately 2 cm by approximately 2 cm upper inner arm skin site with 2% DPC.

Study outcomes and limitations: TCRs at high frequency, those above 1 in 1000, did not change with DPC sensitization.

One entry per CDR3 protein, called by TCRdb with MiXCR from the RACE reads. Of 150,000 to 200,000 distinct CDR3 sequences detected, about a fifth appear once; the ten largest clones hold 6% to 8%. The rearrangement uses TRBV5-1 and TRBJ2-7, with D tentatively TRBD2 (6 bases). This receptor was identified in a woman aged 45-65 years with alopecia areata. Some clones in this sample may be carry-over from other donors' samples. The source material was whole blood, sampled in connection with sensitization to the hapten diphenylcyclopropenone (DPC). The CDR3 protein is CASRSTSITYEQYF. The CDR3, as DNA: TGCGCCAGCAGGTCGACTAGTATCACCTACGAGCAGTACTTC.